Reported below is one TCR beta chain. This sample was taken from a study of blood T cell repertoires in COVID-19. On the study more broadly: COVID-19 samples collected from the United States, Italy and Spain covered acute and convalescent phases. T cells, B-cell-depleted T cells, or PBMCs supplied cDNA or gDNA.

Those enrolled in Seattle joined during active infection and were followed longitudinally afterward. Method: immunoSEQ multiplex PCR; TCRdb's copy keeps in-frame clones and lacks some. The sample lists approximately 90,000 clones, around 75% occurring once. The receptor comes from a man aged 70-80 years with COVID-19, enrolled during active disease. Material for sequencing was peripheral blood.

CDR3 DNA: TGTGCCAGCACCTCGGGGGTCGAAAGAAACACCATATATTTT. Amino acid sequence: CASTSGVERNTIYF. The chain links TRBV9 to TRBJ1-3, with a possible D match to TRBD1 (5 bases). The CDR3 consists of 14 residues. Looked up from germline, CDR1 is SGDLS and CDR2 is YYNGEE. V was clipped by 6 bases and J by 5 bases, with 15 bases between them. The variable domain in full, with the rest retrieved from reference TRBV9 and TRBJ1-3, is DSGVTQTPKHLITATGQRVTLRCSPRSGDLSVYWYQQSLDQGLQFLIQYYNGEERAKGNILERFSAQQFPDLHSELNLSSLELGDSALYFCASTSGVERNTIYFGEGSWLTVV.